Following are 25 T cell receptor beta chains from one sample sequenced in a study of T-cell reconstitution after alpha-beta-depleted transplantation in children. The TCRbeta library incorporated unique molecular identifiers. TCRdb re-analysed the PCR reads in MiXCR, keeping a single row per CDR3 protein. The top ten hold 8% to 9.5% of the sample, which has about 110,000 distinct CDR3 sequences, over 9% seen once. This specimen consisted of PBMCs from the stem cell graft donor, obtained from the stem cell graft. The receptors were sampled from a human donor who donated a stem cell graft to a child with acute lymphoblastic leukemia.

Many counts were recorded for this clonotype. The chain is built from TRBV15 and TRBJ2-2; TRBD2 matches at 9 bases. This CDR3 is built from 17 residues. Germline CDR1 is LNHNV and CDR2 is YYDKDF (reference sequence). The V and J ends lost 1 base and 2 bases, in that order; junction bases with no gene match: 5. The CDR3 nucleotides are TGTGCCACCAGCAGAGCCCGGACTAGCGTAAACACCGGGGAGCTGTTTTTT. Its protein is CATSRARTSVNTGELFF.

This clonotype came up many times. The chain uses TRBV7-9 and TRBJ1-2; 7 positions agree with TRBD1. This CDR3 region has 13 residues. Germline V gives CDR1 SEHNR, CDR2 FQNEAQ (reference sequence). V shed 4 bases, J shed 2 bases, and the junction held 1 base outside the gene matches. The CDR3 loop reads CASSSQGNYGYTF. The CDR3 nucleotides read TGTGCCAGCAGCTCACAGGGGAACTATGGCTACACCTTC. Based on the CDR3 plus reference TRBV7-9 and TRBJ1-2, the full variable domain is DTGVSQNPRHKITKRGQNVTFRCDPISEHNRLYWYRQTLGQGPEFLTYFQNEAQLEKSRLLSDRFSAERPKGSFSTLEIQRTEQGDSAMYLCASSSQGNYGYTFGSGTRLTVV.

This clonotype was recorded at least ten times. The V and J genes are TRBV20-1 and TRBJ2-7; possibly TRBD1 for D (6 bases). The CDR3 is made up of 13 amino acids. V dropped 7 bases and J dropped 5 bases, with 18 bases sitting between them. Germline V gene data show CDR1 as DFQATT and CDR2 as SNEGSKA (reference sequence). CDR3 DNA sequence: TGCAGTGGCCTGGGGGCAGGGGTGGACGAGCAGTACTTC. Translation: CSGLGAGVDEQYF.

This clonotype has a count of ten or more. The rearrangement joins TRBV29-1 to TRBJ2-7; 9 nucleotides line up with TRBD1. V lost 6 bases and J lost 3; bases outside the gene matches: 6. The CDR3 extends over 13 amino acids. CDR1 is SQVTM and CDR2 is ANQGSEA in the germline V gene. The CDR3 DNA reads TGCAGCGTCCCGGGACAGGGTATCTACGAGCAGTACTTC. Its protein product is CSVPGQGIYEQYF.

This clonotype was counted at least ten times. This chain uses TRBV5-1 with TRBJ2-1; 8 bases agree with TRBD2. After removal of 1 base from V and 5 bases from J, the junction contained 8 bases not matched to a gene. The CDR3 spans 16 residues. Germline V lookup: CDR1 SGHRS, CDR2 YFSETQ. In nucleotides, the CDR3 is TGCGCCAGCAGCTTGTCTTCGACTAGCGATAACAATGAGCAGTTCTTC. Residues: CASSLSSTSDNNEQFF.

As DNA, the CDR3 is TGTGCCAGCAGTGCGCATAGCGGGGTCAATGAGCAGTTCTTC. This gives the protein CASSAHSGVNEQFF. The rearrangement uses TRBV6-2 or TRBV6-3 and TRBJ2-1, with 8 nucleotides matching TRBD2. Germline V CDR1 and CDR2: MNHEY, SVGEGT. Trimming removed 5 bases from V and 6 bases from J; junction bases left unmatched: 6. This CDR3 region has 14 residues.

At least ten counts were recorded for this clonotype. This chain joins TRBV20-1 and TRBJ2-5; D unclear. The germline CDR1 and CDR2 sequences are DFQATT and SNEGSKA (reference sequence). The CDR3 sequence is 13 residues long. V gave up 6 bases and J gave up 1 base, with 12 bases separating them. CDR3 nucleotides: TGCAGTGCCCCCTGGGCCTCCCAAGAGACCCAGTACTTC. It is translated as CSAPWASQETQYF.

This clonotype was seen many times. This sequence joins TRBV5-1 and TRBJ2-2; no reliable D call. This CDR3 spans 11 amino acids. The V gene lost 2 bases and the J gene lost 8 bases, with 4 bases spanning the gap. Germline CDR1 and CDR2: SGHRS and YFSETQ. CDR3 sequence: CASSFSGELFF. In nucleotides, the CDR3 is TGCGCCAGCAGCTTTTCAGGGGAGCTGTTTTTT.

This clonotype was observed many times. The chain has TRBV6-1 and TRBJ2-7; D possibly corresponds to TRBD2 (5 bases). Germline V lookup: CDR1 MNHNS, CDR2 SASEGT. Trimming took off 8 bases at V and 8 bases at J, with 19 bases between the two ends. This CDR3 region has 13 residues. CDR3 sequence reads: CASGMGVLMQQYF. DNA for the CDR3: TGTGCCAGCGGCATGGGAGTCCTAATGCAGCAGTACTTC.

This clonotype has a count of ten or more. The gene calls are TRBV6-5 and TRBJ2-2; the match to TRBD1 covers 11 bases. The CDR3 covers 19 residues. The trim removed 2 bases at V and 1 base at J, leaving 9 bases unmatched. In germline, CDR1 is MNHEY, CDR2 SVGAGI. CDR3 sequence: CASSYHWTGGIGNTGELFF. The CDR3 nucleotides are TGTGCCAGCAGTTACCACTGGACAGGGGGCATCGGGAACACCGGGGAGCTGTTTTTT.

This clonotype has at least ten counts. The gene calls are TRBV5-5 and TRBJ1-2, with unresolved D. V gave up 5 bases and J gave up 0 bases, with 11 bases separating them. CDR1 is SGHKS, CDR2 YYEKEE, per germline (reference sequence). The CDR3 covers 14 residues. Here the CDR3 reads CASSSTTANYGYTF. The CDR3, as DNA: TGTGCCAGCAGTTCGACGACCGCTAACTATGGCTACACCTTC.

Ten or more counts support this clonotype. The rearrangement joins TRBV7-2 to TRBJ1-2, with D unresolved. V was clipped by 5 bases and J by 8 bases, with 15 bases between them. CDR1 and CDR2 (germline): SGHTA, FQGNSA. The CDR3 covers 13 residues. CDR3 region: CASSHIDALGYTF. The CDR3 bases are TGTGCCAGCAGCCACATCGACGCTCTCGGCTACACCTTC. The variable domain in full, with the rest retrieved from reference TRBV7-2 and TRBJ1-2, is GAGVSQSPSNKVTEKGKDVELRCDPISGHTALYWYRQSLGQGLEFLIYFQGNSAPDKSGLPSDRFSAERTGGSVSTLTIQRTQQEDSAVYLCASSHIDALGYTFGSGTRLTVV.

Many counts were recorded for this clonotype. The rearrangement links TRBV7-9 to TRBJ2-1, with 7 bases fitting TRBD1. Germline V lookup: CDR1 SEHNR, CDR2 FQNEAQ (reference sequence). V was clipped by 6 bases and J by 0 bases; unmatched bases: 8. The CDR3 length is 16 residues. This CDR3 reads CASSTSAGGSYNEQFF. CDR3 sequence (DNA): TGTGCCAGCAGTACCTCCGCAGGGGGCTCCTACAATGAGCAGTTCTTC.

This clonotype was recorded many times. The chain uses TRBV18 and TRBJ2-6, with D perhaps being TRBD1 or TRBD2 (5 bases each). The CDR3 has 17 amino acids. Trimming took 3 bases from V and 2 from J, leaving 14 bases between them. CDR1 KGHSH and CDR2 LQKENI come from the germline V gene. In DNA form, the CDR3 reads TGTGCCAGCTCACCCCGTCGGGGACCAACTGGGGCCAACGTCCTGACTTTC. Translated, it gives CASSPRRGPTGANVLTF.

In this sample, this clonotype turned up many times. The V call is TRBV5-4, the J call TRBJ1-2; a possible D gene is TRBD1 (5 bases). This CDR3 contains 12 residues. V gave up 4 bases and J gave up 4 bases, with 8 bases separating them. Germline lookup yields CDR1 SGHNT and CDR2 YYREEE (reference sequence). This CDR3 is CASSGDGYGYTF. In DNA, the CDR3 is TGTGCCAGCAGCGGGGACGGCTATGGCTACACCTTC.

The gene calls are TRBV6-1 and TRBJ1-2; no firm D call. Trimming removed 6 bases at V and 5 bases at J, with 7 bases between. CDR1 MNHNS and CDR2 SASEGT come from the germline V gene. CDR3 length: 11 residues. CDR3 nucleotide sequence: TGTGCCAGCAGGGGAGGGTATGGCTACACCTTC. Translating it yields CASRGGYGYTF.

In regard to this clonotype: A much larger clone lies one base from this, so it may be a read error. V usage is TRBV15 and J usage is TRBJ2-7; D remains ambiguous. The CDR3 totals 14 residues. The V gene's germline CDR1 is LNHNV and CDR2 YYDKDF (reference sequence). V was trimmed by 1 base and J by 4 bases, leaving 11 bases between them. In DNA form, the CDR3 reads TGTGCCACCAGCAGAGCGGATGAACTGTACGAGCAGTACTTC. Its protein product is CATSRADELYEQYF.

This clonotype was seen a handful of times. The chain uses TRBV6-1 and TRBJ2-7; 8 positions match TRBD1. The CDR3 loop spans 14 amino acids. Trimming at V came to 3 bases and at J to 5 bases, leaving 6 bases not matched to a gene. Germline-derived CDR1 and CDR2 are MNHNS and SASEGT. CDR3 sequence reads: CASSDGQGAHEQYF. Written as DNA, the CDR3 is TGTGCCAGCAGTGATGGCCAGGGGGCCCACGAGCAGTACTTC.

The table lists this clonotype with many counts. The V call is TRBV5-1, the J call TRBJ2-3; 7 bases match TRBD2. V was clipped by 4 bases and J by 10 bases; unmatched bases: 12. CDR3 size: 14 residues. Germline V gene data show CDR1 as SGHRS and CDR2 as YFSETQ. The CDR3 loop is CASSPHGGFLAQYF. CDR3 DNA sequence: TGCGCCAGCAGCCCCCACGGGGGGTTTCTAGCGCAGTATTTT.

This clonotype was recorded many times. J is TRBJ1-2 and V is TRBV4-1; 12 nucleotides match TRBD1. V lost 1 base, J lost 8 bases, and 2 bases stayed unmatched. The CDR3 runs 14 residues. CDR1 and CDR2 (germline): MGHRA, YSYEKL. The CDR3, as DNA: TGCGCCAGCAGCCAAGCGGGACAGGGGGCCGGCTACACCTTC. It encodes CASSQAGQGAGYTF.

V gene TRBV4-1 combines with J gene TRBJ1-6; no firm D call. The V end lost 1 base, the J end lost 12 bases, and 19 bases lay between the germline ends. In germline, CDR1 is MGHRA, CDR2 YSYEKL. The CDR3 spans 16 residues. Here the CDR3 DNA reads TGCGCCAGCAGCCAAGTCGATATGGGGATTCCCGGACCCCTCCACTTT. Its translation: CASSQVDMGIPGPLHF.

This clonotype was recorded at least ten times. V and J are TRBV12-3 or TRBV12-4 and TRBJ1-3; D is possibly TRBD1 (5 bases). This CDR3 has 13 amino acids. Trimming pared 2 bases from V and 7 bases from J, leaving 9 bases between. The CDR3 DNA sequence: TGTGCCAGCAGTTTAAAGGGGTTCAACACCATATATTTT. This translates into CASSLKGFNTIYF.

In this sample, this clonotype turned up many times. This chain links TRBV13 with TRBJ2-1; D may be TRBD2 (6 bases). Deletions cut 6 bases from V and 5 bases from J, with 17 bases between. The CDR3 contains 15 residues. The germline V gene has CDR1 PRHDT and CDR2 FYEKMQ (reference sequence). The CDR3 nucleotides are TGTGCCAGCAGGACGACTAGGTGGCCCCACAATGAGCAGTTCTTC. Its translation: CASRTTRWPHNEQFF. Looking up the rest from reference TRBV13 and TRBJ2-1 gives the full variable domain: AAGVIQSPRHLIKEKRETATLKCYPIPRHDTVYWYQQGPGQDPQFLISFYEKMQSDKGSIPDRFSAQQFSDYHSELNMSSLELGDSALYFCASRTTRWPHNEQFFGPGTRLTVL.

As concerns this clonotype: A much larger clone lies a single base off, so this may be a read error. The chain recombines TRBV5-1 with TRBJ1-1; D call uncertain. The germline gives CDR1 SGHRS, CDR2 YFSETQ. The CDR3 consists of 15 residues. The CDR3 reads CDSSLEPGRLAEAFF. In DNA form, the CDR3 reads TGCGACAGCAGCTTGGAGCCGGGCCGGTTAGCTGAAGCTTTCTTT.

Ten or more counts support this clonotype. The J gene is TRBJ2-3, the V gene TRBV18, with 9 positions matching TRBD2. The CDR3 is 15 residues long. From germline, CDR1 is KGHSH and CDR2 LQKENI. The V and J ends lost 4 bases and 6 bases, in that order; junction bases with no gene match: 8. This CDR3 reads CASSRGLAEGDTQYF. CDR3 nucleotides: TGTGCCAGCTCACGGGGACTAGCCGAGGGGGATACGCAGTATTTT.